These T cell receptor beta chains were read from a single sample in a study of shared clonotypes between healthy human individuals. The data were produced by immunoSEQ multiplex PCR, yet TCRdb's version contains in-frame clones alone and is incomplete. The repertoire has around 1.6 million clones, 95% to 99% of them found once; the top ten carry about 0.45%. Sequencing was done on a sample of naive CD4+ T cells sorted from blood. These receptors were collected from a man aged 25-45 years in good health. Both conserved end residues are part of each CDR3. The D gene is left open where the match is weak. Clone size appears in some rows only: once, few, many, or a class for an expanded clone.

abundance: few; d_gene: -; v_gene: TRBV7-2; j_gene: TRBJ1-2; CDR3aa: CASTPVEGRNNYGYTF; CDR3nt: TGTGCCAGCACCCCAGTCGAGGGGAGGAATAACTATGGCTACACCTTC
abundance: -; d_gene: TRBD1; v_gene: TRBV9; j_gene: TRBJ2-7; CDR3aa: CASSVVGTGDEQYF; CDR3nt: TGTGCCAGCAGCGTAGTTGGGACAGGGGACGAGCAGTACTTC
abundance: -; d_gene: -; v_gene: TRBV5-5; j_gene: TRBJ1-2; CDR3aa: CASSFSDRDYGYTF; CDR3nt: TGTGCCAGCAGCTTTTCTGACAGAGACTATGGCTACACCTTC
abundance: -; d_gene: -; v_gene: TRBV7-6; j_gene: TRBJ2-7; CDR3aa: CASSLTGTTYEQYF; CDR3nt: TGTGCCAGCAGCCTTACCGGGACAACCTACGAGCAGTACTTC
abundance: once; d_gene: TRBD1; v_gene: TRBV27; j_gene: TRBJ2-7; CDR3aa: CASRPDRTVTYEQYF; CDR3nt: TGTGCCAGCAGACCGGACAGGACGGTCACCTACGAGCAGTACTTC
abundance: -; d_gene: TRBD1; v_gene: TRBV28; j_gene: TRBJ1-2; CDR3aa: CASSRPGQGTSNYGYTF; CDR3nt: TGTGCCAGCAGTCGACCCGGACAGGGAACTTCTAACTATGGCTACACCTTC
abundance: -; d_gene: -; v_gene: TRBV30; j_gene: TRBJ2-5; CDR3aa: CAWSGGRGLGETQYF; CDR3nt: TGTGCCTGGAGTGGCGGCAGGGGATTAGGCGAGACCCAGTACTTC
abundance: once; d_gene: TRBD1; v_gene: TRBV7-9; j_gene: TRBJ2-1; CDR3aa: CASSPYRGRRAGVSNEQFF; CDR3nt: TGTGCCAGCAGCCCCTACAGGGGGCGCCGGGCGGGAGTTAGCAATGAGCAGTTCTTC
abundance: -; d_gene: -; v_gene: TRBV5-1; j_gene: TRBJ2-1; CDR3aa: CASSLVGHNEQFF; CDR3nt: TGCGCCAGCAGCTTGGTGGGCCACAATGAGCAGTTCTTC
abundance: -; d_gene: -; v_gene: TRBV9; j_gene: TRBJ1-4; CDR3aa: CASSVGSRGDEKLFF; CDR3nt: TGTGCCAGCAGCGTAGGGAGTCGGGGAGATGAAAAACTGTTTTTT
abundance: few; d_gene: -; v_gene: TRBV28; j_gene: TRBJ1-2; CDR3aa: CASSPPRGYGYTF; CDR3nt: TGTGCCAGCAGCCCGCCTCGAGGGTACGGCTACACCTTC
abundance: -; d_gene: TRBD2; v_gene: TRBV9; j_gene: TRBJ2-2; CDR3aa: CASSVVAGPPPGELFF; CDR3nt: TGTGCCAGCAGCGTAGTAGCGGGACCGCCGCCCGGGGAGCTGTTTTTT
abundance: -; d_gene: -; v_gene: TRBV6-1; j_gene: TRBJ2-5; CDR3aa: CASSADSWYQETQYF; CDR3nt: TGTGCCAGCAGTGCGGACAGTTGGTACCAAGAGACCCAGTACTTC
abundance: -; d_gene: -; v_gene: TRBV5-1; j_gene: TRBJ2-2; CDR3aa: CASSLAAKGGLNTGELFF; CDR3nt: TGCGCCAGCAGCTTGGCCGCGAAGGGGGGCTTGAACACCGGGGAGCTGTTTTTT
abundance: -; d_gene: TRBD1; v_gene: TRBV7-8; j_gene: TRBJ1-1; CDR3aa: CASSNGPGGMNTEAFF; CDR3nt: TGTGCCAGCAGCAACGGACCAGGGGGCATGAACACTGAAGCTTTCTTT
abundance: -; d_gene: TRBD2; v_gene: TRBV30; j_gene: TRBJ2-1; CDR3aa: CAWSGLEGVGQFF; CDR3nt: TGTGCCTGGTCGGGACTAGAGGGGGTTGGGCAGTTCTTC
abundance: -; d_gene: TRBD2; v_gene: TRBV2; j_gene: TRBJ2-7; CDR3aa: CASRTSGPSSYEQYF; CDR3nt: TGTGCCAGCAGAACTAGCGGGCCGAGCTCCTACGAGCAGTACTTC
abundance: once; d_gene: -; v_gene: TRBV6-5; j_gene: TRBJ2-7; CDR3aa: CASSYSGEYEQYF; CDR3nt: TGTGCCAGCAGTTACTCGGGGGAGTACGAGCAGTACTTC
abundance: -; d_gene: TRBD1; v_gene: TRBV19; j_gene: TRBJ2-3; CDR3aa: CASSRGGFTDTQYF; CDR3nt: TGTGCCAGTAGTAGAGGGGGCTTCACAGATACGCAGTATTTT
abundance: -; d_gene: -; v_gene: TRBV20-1; j_gene: TRBJ2-5; CDR3aa: CSARVVETQYF; CDR3nt: TGCAGTGCTAGGGTGGTGGAGACCCAGTACTTC
abundance: -; d_gene: -; v_gene: TRBV6-6; j_gene: TRBJ2-3; CDR3aa: CASYSPVAVPDTQYF; CDR3nt: TGTGCCAGCTACTCCCCTGTGGCGGTTCCAGATACGCAGTATTTT
abundance: once; d_gene: -; v_gene: TRBV18; j_gene: TRBJ2-3; CDR3aa: CASSPIYDHRATDTQYF; CDR3nt: TGTGCCAGCTCACCAATTTATGATCACAGGGCCACAGATACGCAGTATTTT
abundance: -; d_gene: -; v_gene: TRBV5-1; j_gene: TRBJ2-3; CDR3aa: CASSRAGRRASNDLADTQYF; CDR3nt: TGCGCCAGCAGCCGAGCAGGAAGACGGGCTAGTAACGACTTGGCAGATACGCAGTATTTT
abundance: -; d_gene: TRBD2; v_gene: TRBV7-6; j_gene: TRBJ2-7; CDR3aa: CASSPTSGGSREQYF; CDR3nt: TGTGCCAGCAGTCCGACTAGCGGGGGAAGCCGCGAGCAGTACTTC
abundance: -; d_gene: -; v_gene: TRBV15; j_gene: TRBJ2-2; CDR3aa: CATSRADSANTGELFF; CDR3nt: TGTGCCACCAGCAGAGCGGACAGCGCGAACACCGGGGAGCTGTTTTTT
abundance: -; d_gene: TRBD1; v_gene: TRBV19; j_gene: TRBJ1-4; CDR3aa: CASSIMDRGQRGKLFF; CDR3nt: TGTGCCAGTAGTATTATGGACAGGGGCCAGCGTGGAAAACTGTTTTTT
abundance: -; d_gene: -; v_gene: TRBV5-1; j_gene: TRBJ2-5; CDR3aa: CASSLFSRTETQYF; CDR3nt: TGCGCCAGCAGCTTGTTTAGCCGCACGGAGACCCAGTACTTC
abundance: -; d_gene: -; v_gene: TRBV2; j_gene: TRBJ2-2; CDR3aa: CASSEARGTGELFF; CDR3nt: TGTGCCAGCAGTGAAGCTCGGGGAACCGGGGAGCTGTTTTTT
abundance: -; d_gene: TRBD2; v_gene: TRBV6-5; j_gene: TRBJ2-1; CDR3aa: CASSYSGTSEREQFF; CDR3nt: TGTGCCAGCAGTTACTCAGGGACTAGCGAAAGAGAGCAGTTCTTC
abundance: -; d_gene: -; v_gene: TRBV27; j_gene: TRBJ2-7; CDR3aa: CATNSLKGGWKQYF; CDR3nt: TGTGCCACCAACAGTTTAAAAGGAGGGTGGAAGCAGTACTTC
abundance: -; d_gene: TRBD2; v_gene: TRBV7-2; j_gene: TRBJ2-3; CDR3aa: CASSLMTSGNTDTQYF; CDR3nt: TGTGCCAGCAGCTTAATGACTAGCGGGAACACAGATACGCAGTATTTT
abundance: -; d_gene: -; v_gene: TRBV1; j_gene: TRBJ1-2; CDR3aa: CTSSQVRPGQGRYGYTF; CDR3nt: TGCACCAGCAGCCAAGTAAGACCGGGACAGGGACGCTATGGCTACACCTTC
abundance: -; d_gene: TRBD1; v_gene: TRBV2; j_gene: TRBJ2-3; CDR3aa: CAGRTGFTDTQYF; CDR3nt: TGTGCCGGAAGGACAGGGTTCACAGATACGCAGTATTTT
abundance: -; d_gene: -; v_gene: TRBV11-2; j_gene: TRBJ2-1; CDR3aa: CASSRSGSRGSYNEQFF; CDR3nt: TGTGCCAGCAGCCGTTCGGGCAGTCGAGGGTCCTACAATGAGCAGTTCTTC
abundance: few; d_gene: -; v_gene: TRBV18; j_gene: TRBJ2-1; CDR3aa: CASSPGVEQFF; CDR3nt: TGTGCCAGCTCACCAGGGGTTGAGCAGTTCTTC
abundance: once; d_gene: -; v_gene: TRBV28; j_gene: TRBJ2-1; CDR3aa: CASSLGVGVGSNEQFF; CDR3nt: TGTGCCAGCAGTTTAGGCGTAGGGGTTGGGAGCAATGAGCAGTTCTTC
abundance: -; d_gene: TRBD1; v_gene: TRBV15; j_gene: TRBJ1-2; CDR3aa: CATSSLPPGQDTGYTF; CDR3nt: TGTGCCACCAGCAGCTTGCCCCCGGGACAGGATACTGGCTACACCTTC